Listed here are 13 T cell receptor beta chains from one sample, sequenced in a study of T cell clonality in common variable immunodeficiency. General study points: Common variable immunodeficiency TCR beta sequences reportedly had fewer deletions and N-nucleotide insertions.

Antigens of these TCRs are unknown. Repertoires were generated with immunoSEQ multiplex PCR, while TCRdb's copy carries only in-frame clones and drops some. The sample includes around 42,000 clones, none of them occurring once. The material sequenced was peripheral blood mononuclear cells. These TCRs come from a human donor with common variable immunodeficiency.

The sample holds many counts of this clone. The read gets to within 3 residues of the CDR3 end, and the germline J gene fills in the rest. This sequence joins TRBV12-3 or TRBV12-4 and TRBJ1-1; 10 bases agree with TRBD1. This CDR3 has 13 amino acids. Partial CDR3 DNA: TGTGCCAGCGTCCCCGGGACAGGGGAAAAA. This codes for CASVPGTGEK. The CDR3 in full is CASVPGTGEKAFF.

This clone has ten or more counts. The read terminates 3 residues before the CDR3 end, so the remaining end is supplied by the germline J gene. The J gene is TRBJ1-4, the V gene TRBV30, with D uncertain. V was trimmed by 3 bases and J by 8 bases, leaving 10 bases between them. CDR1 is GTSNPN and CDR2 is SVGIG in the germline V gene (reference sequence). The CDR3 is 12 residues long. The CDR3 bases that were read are TGTGCCTGGAGACGGACTCGCGAAAAA. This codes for CAWRRTREK. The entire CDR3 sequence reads CAWRRTREKLFF. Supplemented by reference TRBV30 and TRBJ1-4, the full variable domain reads SQTIHQWPATLVQPVGSPLSLECTVEGTSNPNLYWYRQAAGRGLQLLFYSVGIGQISSEVPQNLSASRPQDRQFILSSKKLLLSDSGFYLCAWRRTREKLFFGSGTQLSVL.

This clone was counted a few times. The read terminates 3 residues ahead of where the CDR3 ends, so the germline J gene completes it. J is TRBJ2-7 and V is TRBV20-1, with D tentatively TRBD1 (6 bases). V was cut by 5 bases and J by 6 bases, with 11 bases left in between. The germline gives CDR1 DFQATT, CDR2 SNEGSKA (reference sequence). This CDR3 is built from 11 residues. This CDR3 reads CSAHGTTEQYF. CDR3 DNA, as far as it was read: TGCAGTGCTCACGGGACAACCGAG.

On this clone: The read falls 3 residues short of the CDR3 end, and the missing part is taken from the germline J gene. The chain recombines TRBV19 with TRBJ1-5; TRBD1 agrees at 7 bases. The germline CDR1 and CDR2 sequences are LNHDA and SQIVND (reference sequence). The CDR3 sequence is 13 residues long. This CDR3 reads CASSIPRQGPQHF. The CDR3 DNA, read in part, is TGTGCCAGTAGTATACCCAGACAGGGCCCC.

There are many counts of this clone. The CDR3 DNA, read in part, is TGTGCCAGCAGCATTGACAGGGTGACAAATTCACCC. Protein product: CASSIDRVTNSP. The full-length CDR3 reads as CASSIDRVTNSPLHF. This sequence joins TRBV7-2 and TRBJ1-6; 7 nucleotides align to TRBD1. The CDR3 is cut off 3 residues early in the read; its end comes from the germline J gene. In germline, CDR1 is SGHTA, CDR2 FQGNSA. The CDR3 spans 15 residues. With 5 bases clipped from V and 7 bases from J, the junction kept 8 bases outside the gene matches.

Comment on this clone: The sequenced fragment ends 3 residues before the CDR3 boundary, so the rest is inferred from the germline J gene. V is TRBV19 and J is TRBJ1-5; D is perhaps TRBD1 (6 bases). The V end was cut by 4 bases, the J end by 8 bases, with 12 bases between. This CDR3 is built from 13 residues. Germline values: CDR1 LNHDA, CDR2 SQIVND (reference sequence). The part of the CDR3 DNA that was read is TGTGCCAGTAGTAGGAGGGCAGGGGAGCCC. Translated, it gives CASSRRAGEP. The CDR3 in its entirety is CASSRRAGEPQHF.

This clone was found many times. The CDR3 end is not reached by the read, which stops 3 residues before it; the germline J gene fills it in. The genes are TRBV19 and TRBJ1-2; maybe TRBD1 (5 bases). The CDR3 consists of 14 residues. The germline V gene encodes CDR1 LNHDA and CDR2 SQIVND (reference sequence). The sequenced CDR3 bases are TGTGCCAGTAGTATAGGTAGCCAGGGAGGCGGC. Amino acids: CASSIGSQGGG. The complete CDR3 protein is CASSIGSQGGGYTF.

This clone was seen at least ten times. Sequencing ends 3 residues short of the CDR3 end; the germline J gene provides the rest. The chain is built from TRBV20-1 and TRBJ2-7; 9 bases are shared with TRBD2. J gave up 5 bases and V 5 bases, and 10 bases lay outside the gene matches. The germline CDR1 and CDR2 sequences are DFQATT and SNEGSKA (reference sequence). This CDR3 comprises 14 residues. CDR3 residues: CSAWNSGRSNEQYF. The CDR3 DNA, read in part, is TGCAGTGCTTGGAATAGCGGGAGAAGCAACGAG.

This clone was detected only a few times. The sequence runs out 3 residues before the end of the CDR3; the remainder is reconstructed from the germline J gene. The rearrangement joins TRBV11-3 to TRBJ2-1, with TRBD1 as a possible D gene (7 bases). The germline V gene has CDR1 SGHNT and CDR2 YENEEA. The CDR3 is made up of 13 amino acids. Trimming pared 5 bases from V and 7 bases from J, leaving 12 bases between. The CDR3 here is CASSGPGGNEQFF. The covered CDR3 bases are TGTGCCAGCAGCGGGCCAGGGGGGAATGAG.

Partial CDR3 DNA: TGTGCCAGCAGACAAAACAATCAGCCC. This encodes CASRQNNQP. The CDR3 in its entirety is CASRQNNQPQHF. The J gene is TRBJ1-5, the V gene TRBV2; D gene uncertain. Coverage ceases 3 residues before the CDR3 finishes, and the germline J gene fills in the end. The germline V gene has CDR1 SNHLY and CDR2 FYNNEI. The germline V and J ends were trimmed by 6 bases and 3 bases, with 6 bases remaining between them. The CDR3 extends over 12 amino acids.

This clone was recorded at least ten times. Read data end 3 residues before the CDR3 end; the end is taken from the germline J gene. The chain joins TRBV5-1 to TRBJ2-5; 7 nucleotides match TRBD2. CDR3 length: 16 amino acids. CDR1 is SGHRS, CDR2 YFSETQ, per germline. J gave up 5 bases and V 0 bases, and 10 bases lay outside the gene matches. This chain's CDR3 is CASSLVSGLGLETQYF. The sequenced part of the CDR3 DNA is TGCGCCAGCAGCTTGGTTTCCGGACTAGGATTGGAGACC.

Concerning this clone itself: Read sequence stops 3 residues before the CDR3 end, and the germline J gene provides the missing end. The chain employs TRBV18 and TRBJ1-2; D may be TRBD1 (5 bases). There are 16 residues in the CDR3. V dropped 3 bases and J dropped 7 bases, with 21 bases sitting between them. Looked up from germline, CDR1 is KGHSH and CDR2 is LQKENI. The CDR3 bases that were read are TGTGCCAGCTCACCGCCCCCAGGGTCTTCGACCAGTGGC. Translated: CASSPPPGSSTSG. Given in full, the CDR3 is CASSPPPGSSTSGYTF.

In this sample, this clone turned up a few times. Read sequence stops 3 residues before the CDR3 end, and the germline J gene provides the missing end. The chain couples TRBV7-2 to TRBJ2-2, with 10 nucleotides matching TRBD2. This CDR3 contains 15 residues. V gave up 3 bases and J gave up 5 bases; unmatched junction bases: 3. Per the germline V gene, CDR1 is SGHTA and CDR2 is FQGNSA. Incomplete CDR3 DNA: TGTGCCAGCAGCTTGGCTAGCGGGAGTACCGGGGAG. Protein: CASSLASGSTGE. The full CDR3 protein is CASSLASGSTGELFF.